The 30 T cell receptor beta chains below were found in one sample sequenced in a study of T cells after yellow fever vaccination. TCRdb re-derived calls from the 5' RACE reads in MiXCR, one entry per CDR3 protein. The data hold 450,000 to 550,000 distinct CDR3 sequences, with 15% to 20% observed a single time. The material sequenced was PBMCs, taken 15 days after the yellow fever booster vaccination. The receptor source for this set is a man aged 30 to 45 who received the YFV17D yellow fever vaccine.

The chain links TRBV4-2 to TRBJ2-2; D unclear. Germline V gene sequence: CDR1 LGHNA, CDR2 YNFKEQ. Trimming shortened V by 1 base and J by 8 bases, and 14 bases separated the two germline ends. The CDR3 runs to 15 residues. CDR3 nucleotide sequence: TGTGCCAGCAGCCAAGGGCGGACCGGCGTGGGGGAGCTGTTTTTT. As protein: CASSQGRTGVGELFF.

The CDR3 region has the DNA TGTGCCAGCAGTTTTTGGGGAATTGAAGCTTTCTTT. It specifies CASSFWGIEAFF. This sequence joins TRBV12-3 or TRBV12-4 and TRBJ1-1; D call uncertain. Trimming left V 3 bases short and J 7 bases short, with 9 bases between. This CDR3 contains 12 residues.

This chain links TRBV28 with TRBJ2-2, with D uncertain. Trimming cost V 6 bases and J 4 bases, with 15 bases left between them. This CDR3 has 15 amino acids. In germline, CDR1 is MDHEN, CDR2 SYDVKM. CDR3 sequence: CASRQTLLPTGELFF. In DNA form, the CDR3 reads TGTGCCAGCAGACAGACCCTTCTCCCCACCGGGGAGCTGTTTTTT.

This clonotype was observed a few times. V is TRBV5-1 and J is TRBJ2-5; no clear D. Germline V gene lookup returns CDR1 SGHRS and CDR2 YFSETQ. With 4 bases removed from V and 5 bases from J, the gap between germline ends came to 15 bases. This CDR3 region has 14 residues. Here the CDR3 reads CASSLRPGVETQYF. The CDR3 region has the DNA TGCGCCAGCAGCCTGAGGCCAGGCGTGGAGACCCAGTACTTC.

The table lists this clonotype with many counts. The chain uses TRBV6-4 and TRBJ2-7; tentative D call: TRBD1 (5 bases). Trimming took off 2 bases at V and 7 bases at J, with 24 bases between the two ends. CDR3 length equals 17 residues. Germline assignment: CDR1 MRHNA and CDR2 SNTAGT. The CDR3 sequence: CASSDRDLRQGLWEQYF. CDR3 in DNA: TGTGCCAGCAGTGACAGAGATCTCCGGCAGGGCCTCTGGGAGCAGTACTTC.

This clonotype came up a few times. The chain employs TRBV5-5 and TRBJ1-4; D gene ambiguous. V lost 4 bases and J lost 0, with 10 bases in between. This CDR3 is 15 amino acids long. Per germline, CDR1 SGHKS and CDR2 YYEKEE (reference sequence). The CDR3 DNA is TGTGCCAGCAGCGGGAGCCCAACAACTAATGAAAAACTGTTTTTT. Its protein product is CASSGSPTTNEKLFF.

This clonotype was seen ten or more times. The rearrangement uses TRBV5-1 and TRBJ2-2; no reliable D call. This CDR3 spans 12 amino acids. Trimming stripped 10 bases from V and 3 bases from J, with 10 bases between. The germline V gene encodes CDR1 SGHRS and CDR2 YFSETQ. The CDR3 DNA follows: TGCGCCTCCAGTTGGGACACCGGGGAGCTGTTTTTT. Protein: CASSWDTGELFF.

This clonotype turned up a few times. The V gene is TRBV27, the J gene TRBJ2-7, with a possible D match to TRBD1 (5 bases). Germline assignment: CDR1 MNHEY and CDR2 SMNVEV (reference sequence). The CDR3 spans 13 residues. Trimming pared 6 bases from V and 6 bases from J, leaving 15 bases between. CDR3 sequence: CASRWQGQGEQYF. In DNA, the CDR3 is TGTGCCAGCAGGTGGCAGGGTCAAGGCGAGCAGTACTTC.

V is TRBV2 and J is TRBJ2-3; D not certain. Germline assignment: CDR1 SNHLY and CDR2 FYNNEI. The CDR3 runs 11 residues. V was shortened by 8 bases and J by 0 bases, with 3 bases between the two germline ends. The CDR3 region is CASLSTDTQYF. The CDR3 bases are TGTGCCAGCCTCAGCACAGATACGCAGTATTTT.

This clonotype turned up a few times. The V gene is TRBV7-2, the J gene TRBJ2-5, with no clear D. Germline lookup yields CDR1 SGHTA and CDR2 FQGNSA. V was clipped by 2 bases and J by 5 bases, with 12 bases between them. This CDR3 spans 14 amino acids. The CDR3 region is CASSLIPEWETQYF. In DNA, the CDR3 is TGTGCCAGCAGCTTAATTCCGGAATGGGAGACCCAGTACTTC.

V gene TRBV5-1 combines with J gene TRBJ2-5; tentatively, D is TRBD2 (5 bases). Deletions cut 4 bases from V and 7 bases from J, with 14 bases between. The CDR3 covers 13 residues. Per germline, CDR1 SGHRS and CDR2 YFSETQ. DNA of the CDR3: TGCGCCAGCAGCCTGGACTCCCCAGGGACCCAGTACTTC. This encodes CASSLDSPGTQYF.

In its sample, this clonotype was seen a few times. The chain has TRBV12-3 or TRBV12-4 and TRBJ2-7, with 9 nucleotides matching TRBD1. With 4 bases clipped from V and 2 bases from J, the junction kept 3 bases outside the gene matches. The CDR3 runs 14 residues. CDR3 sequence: CASSSTGGTYEQYF. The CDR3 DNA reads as TGTGCCAGCAGTTCGACAGGGGGGACCTACGAGCAGTACTTC.

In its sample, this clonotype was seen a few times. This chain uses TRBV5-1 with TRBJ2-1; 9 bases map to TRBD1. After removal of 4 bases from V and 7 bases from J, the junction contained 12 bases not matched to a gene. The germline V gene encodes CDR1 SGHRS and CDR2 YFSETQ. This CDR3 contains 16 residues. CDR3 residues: CASSLVGTGPRNEQFF. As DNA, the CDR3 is TGCGCCAGCAGCCTAGTAGGGACAGGGCCCCGGAATGAGCAGTTCTTC.

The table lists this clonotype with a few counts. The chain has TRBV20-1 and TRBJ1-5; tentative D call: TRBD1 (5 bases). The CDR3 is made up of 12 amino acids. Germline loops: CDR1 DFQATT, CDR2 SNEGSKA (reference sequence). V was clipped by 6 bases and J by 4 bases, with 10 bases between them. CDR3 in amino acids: CSAGDSNQPQHF. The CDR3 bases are TGCAGTGCGGGGGATTCGAATCAGCCCCAGCATTTT.

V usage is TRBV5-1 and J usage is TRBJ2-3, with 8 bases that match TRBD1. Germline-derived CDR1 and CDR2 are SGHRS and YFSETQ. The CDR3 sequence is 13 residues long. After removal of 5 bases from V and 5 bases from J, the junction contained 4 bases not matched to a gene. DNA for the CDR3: TGCGCCAGCAGTGGACAGGGCTTAGATACGCAGTATTTT. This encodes CASSGQGLDTQYF.

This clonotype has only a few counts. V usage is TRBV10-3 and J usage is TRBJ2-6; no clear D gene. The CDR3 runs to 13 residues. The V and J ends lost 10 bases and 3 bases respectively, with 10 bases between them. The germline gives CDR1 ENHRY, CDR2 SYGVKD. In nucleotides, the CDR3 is TGTGCCACAACTAACGGTGGGGCCAACGTCCTGACTTTC. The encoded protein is CATTNGGANVLTF.

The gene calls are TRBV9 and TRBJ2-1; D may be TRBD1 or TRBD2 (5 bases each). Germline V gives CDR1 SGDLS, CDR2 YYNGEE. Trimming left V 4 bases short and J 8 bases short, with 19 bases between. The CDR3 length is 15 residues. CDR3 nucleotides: TGTGCCAGCAGCCCCCCCGGGGCGTACATCCATGAGCAGTTCTTC. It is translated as CASSPPGAYIHEQFF. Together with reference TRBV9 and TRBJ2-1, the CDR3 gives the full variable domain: DSGVTQTPKHLITATGQRVTLRCSPRSGDLSVYWYQQSLDQGLQFLIQYYNGEERAKGNILERFSAQQFPDLHSELNLSSLELGDSALYFCASSPPGAYIHEQFFGPGTRLTVL.

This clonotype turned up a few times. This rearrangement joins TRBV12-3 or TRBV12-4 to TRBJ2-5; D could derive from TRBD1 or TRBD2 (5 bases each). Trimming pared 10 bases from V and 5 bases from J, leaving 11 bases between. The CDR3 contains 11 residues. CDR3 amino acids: CATGGPETQYF. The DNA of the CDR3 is TGTGCCACTGGGGGTCCGGAGACCCAGTACTTC.

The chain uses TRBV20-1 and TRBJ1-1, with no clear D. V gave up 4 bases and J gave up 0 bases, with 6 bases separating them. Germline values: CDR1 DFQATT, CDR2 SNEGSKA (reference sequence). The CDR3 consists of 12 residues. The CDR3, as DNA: TGCAGTGCTATCGCAATGAACACTGAAGCTTTCTTT. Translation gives CSAIAMNTEAFF.

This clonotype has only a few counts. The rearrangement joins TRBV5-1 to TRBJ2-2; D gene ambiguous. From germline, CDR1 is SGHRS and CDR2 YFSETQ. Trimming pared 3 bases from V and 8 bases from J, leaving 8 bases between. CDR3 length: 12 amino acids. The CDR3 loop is CASSSAGGELFF. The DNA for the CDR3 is TGCGCCAGCAGCTCCGCTGGGGGGGAGCTGTTTTTT.

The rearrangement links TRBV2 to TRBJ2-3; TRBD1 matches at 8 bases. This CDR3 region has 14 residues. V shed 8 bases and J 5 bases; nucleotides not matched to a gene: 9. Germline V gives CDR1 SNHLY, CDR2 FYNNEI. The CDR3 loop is CASEDGQGKDTQYF. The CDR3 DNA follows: TGTGCCAGCGAGGACGGACAGGGTAAAGATACGCAGTATTTT. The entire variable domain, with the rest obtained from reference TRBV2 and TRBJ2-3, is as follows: EPEVTQTPSHQVTQMGQEVILRCVPISNHLYFYWYRQILGQKVEFLVSFYNNEISEKSEIFDDQFSVERPDGSNFTLKIRSTKLEDSAMYFCASEDGQGKDTQYFGPGTRLTVL.

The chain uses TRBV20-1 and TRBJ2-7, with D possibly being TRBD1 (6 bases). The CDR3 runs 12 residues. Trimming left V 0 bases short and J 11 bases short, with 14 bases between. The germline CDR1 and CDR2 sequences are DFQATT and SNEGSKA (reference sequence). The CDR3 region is CSARDVGAREYF. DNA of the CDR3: TGCAGTGCTAGAGATGTGGGGGCGCGGGAGTACTTC.

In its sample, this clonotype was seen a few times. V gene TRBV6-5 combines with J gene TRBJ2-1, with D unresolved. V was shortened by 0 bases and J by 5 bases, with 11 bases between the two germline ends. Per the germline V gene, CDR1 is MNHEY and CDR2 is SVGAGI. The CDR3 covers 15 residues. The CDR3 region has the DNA TGTGCCAGCAGTTACTCCTCTGGCCCCCACAATGAGCAGTTCTTC. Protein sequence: CASSYSSGPHNEQFF.

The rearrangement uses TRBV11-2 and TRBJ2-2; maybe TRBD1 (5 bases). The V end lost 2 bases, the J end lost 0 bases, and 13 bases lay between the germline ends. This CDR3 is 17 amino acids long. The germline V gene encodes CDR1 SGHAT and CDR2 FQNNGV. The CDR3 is CASSLHRQGANTGELFF. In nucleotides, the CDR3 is TGTGCCAGCAGCTTACATCGGCAGGGCGCGAACACCGGGGAGCTGTTTTTT.

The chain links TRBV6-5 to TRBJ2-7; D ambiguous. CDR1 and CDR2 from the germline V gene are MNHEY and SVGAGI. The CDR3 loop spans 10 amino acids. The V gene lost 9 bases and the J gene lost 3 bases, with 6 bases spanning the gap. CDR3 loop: CARDHYEQYF. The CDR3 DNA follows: TGTGCCAGGGACCACTACGAGCAGTACTTC.

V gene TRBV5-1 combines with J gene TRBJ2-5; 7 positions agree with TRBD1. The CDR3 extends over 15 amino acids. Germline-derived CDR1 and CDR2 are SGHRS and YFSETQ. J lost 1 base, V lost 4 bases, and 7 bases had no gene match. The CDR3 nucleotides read TGCGCCAGCAGCATACAGACAGGGCCCCAAGAGACCCAGTACTTC. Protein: CASSIQTGPQETQYF.

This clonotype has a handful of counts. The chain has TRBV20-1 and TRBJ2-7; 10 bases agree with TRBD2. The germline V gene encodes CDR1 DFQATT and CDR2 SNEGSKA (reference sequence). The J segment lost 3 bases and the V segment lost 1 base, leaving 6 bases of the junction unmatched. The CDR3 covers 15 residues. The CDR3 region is CSARGGTSERYEQYF. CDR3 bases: TGCAGTGCTAGAGGAGGGACTAGCGAGCGCTACGAGCAGTACTTC.

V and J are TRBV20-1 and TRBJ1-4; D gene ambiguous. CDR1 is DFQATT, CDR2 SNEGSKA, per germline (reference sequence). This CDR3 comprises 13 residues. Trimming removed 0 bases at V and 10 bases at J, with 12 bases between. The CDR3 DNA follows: TGCAGTGCTAGAGATGGCGACCGGGGAAAACTGTTTTTT. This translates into CSARDGDRGKLFF.

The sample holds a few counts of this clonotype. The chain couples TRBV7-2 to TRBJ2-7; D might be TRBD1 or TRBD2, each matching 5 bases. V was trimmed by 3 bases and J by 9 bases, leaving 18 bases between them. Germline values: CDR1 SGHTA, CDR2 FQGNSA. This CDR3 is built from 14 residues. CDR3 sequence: CASSFTPDLGVQYF. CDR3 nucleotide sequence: TGTGCCAGCAGCTTCACCCCGGACCTGGGGGTGCAGTACTTC.

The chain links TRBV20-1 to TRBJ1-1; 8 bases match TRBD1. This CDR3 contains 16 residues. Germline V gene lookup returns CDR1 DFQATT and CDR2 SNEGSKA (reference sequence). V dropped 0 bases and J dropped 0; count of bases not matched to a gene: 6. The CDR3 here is CSARDPHRGLNTEAFF. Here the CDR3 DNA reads TGCAGTGCTAGAGATCCTCACAGGGGGTTGAACACTGAAGCTTTCTTT.